Following are 10 T cell receptor beta chains from one sample sequenced in a study of cytomegalovirus exposure and HLA in healthy donors. Sequencing used immunoSEQ multiplex PCR; TCRdb keeps in-frame clones, though not all of them. Here the sample spans about 130,000 clones, roughly 93% being singletons. The sample consisted of PBMCs. All receptors come from a woman aged 18-29 years in good health and CMV-seronegative.

The chain has TRBV13 and TRBJ1-2; 7 positions match TRBD1. CDR1 is PRHDT, CDR2 FYEKMQ, per germline (reference sequence). After removal of 6 bases from V and 0 bases from J, the junction contained 4 bases not matched to a gene. The CDR3 consists of 14 residues. The CDR3 coding sequence is TGTGCCAGCAGATTACAGGGGTCTAACTATGGCTACACCTTC. It encodes CASRLQGSNYGYTF.

The chain carries TRBV6-1 and TRBJ1-1; D perhaps matches TRBD1 (5 bases). This CDR3 is built from 13 residues. Trimming removed 6 bases at V and 1 base at J, with 9 bases between. Germline V gene sequence: CDR1 MNHNS, CDR2 SASEGT. The CDR3 loop is CASSTQGNTEAFF. The CDR3 DNA follows: TGTGCCAGCAGCACCCAGGGGAACACTGAAGCTTTCTTT.

This chain links TRBV6-1 with TRBJ2-7; 13 bases line up with TRBD2. CDR1 and CDR2 (germline): MNHNS, SASEGT. Losses at the gene ends were 2 bases for V and 5 bases for J; bases not matched to a gene: 6. This CDR3 spans 16 amino acids. This chain's CDR3 is CASSESSGLAGDEQYF. The DNA of the CDR3 is TGTGCCAGCAGTGAATCCTCCGGACTAGCGGGAGACGAGCAGTACTTC.

This clone was seen just once. As DNA, the CDR3 is TGCGCCAGCAGGACAGGGACGTCGAGTTGGGACGAGCAGTACTTC. This sequence encodes CASRTGTSSWDEQYF. J is TRBJ2-5 and V is TRBV5-1; the match to TRBD1 covers 7 bases. The assigned J gene may be wrong: the sequence end matches TRBJ2-7 better. CDR3 length: 15 residues. Germline lookup yields CDR1 SGHRS and CDR2 YFSETQ.

The chain is built from TRBV12-2 and TRBJ2-3; the D segment call TRBD2 is taken from the table without a DNA check. TRBV12-2 is labeled a pseudogene. This CDR3 spans 12 amino acids. CDR3 region: CASRRGPDTQYF. For the CDR3, the DNA is TGTGCAAGTCGCCGCGGTCCAGATACGCAGTATTTT.

This chain links TRBV27 with TRBJ2-7; 8 bases fit TRBD2. From germline, CDR1 is MNHEY and CDR2 SMNVEV (reference sequence). This CDR3 has 15 residues. Trimming took 5 bases from V and 0 from J; bases not matched to a gene: 6. This chain's CDR3 is CASSPVAGPSYEQYF. DNA of the CDR3: TGTGCCAGCAGTCCTGTAGCGGGGCCCTCCTACGAGCAGTACTTC.

The V call is TRBV5-4, the J call TRBJ2-1; 7 positions match TRBD1. This CDR3 is built from 15 residues. The V gene end was trimmed by 1 base and the J gene end by 5 bases; junction bases not matched to a gene: 6. The germline CDR1 and CDR2 sequences are SGHNT and YYREEE (reference sequence). CDR3 loop: CASSLMGTENNEQFF. CDR3 DNA sequence: TGTGCCAGCAGCTTGATGGGGACAGAGAACAATGAGCAGTTCTTC.

This rearrangement joins TRBV2 to TRBJ1-4, with a tentative D call TRBD1 (5 bases). Between the trimmed V and J ends, which lost 8 bases and 4 bases, there was a span of 11 bases. CDR1 and CDR2 (germline): SNHLY, FYNNEI. The CDR3 covers 13 residues. DNA of the CDR3: TGTGCCAGCCGAGGAGGGGTTAATGAAAAACTGTTTTTT. Translated: CASRGGVNEKLFF.

V is TRBV5-4 and J is TRBJ2-7; D is perhaps TRBD1 (5 bases). With 4 bases removed from V and 2 bases from J, the gap between germline ends came to 16 bases. Per the germline V gene, CDR1 is SGHNT and CDR2 is YYREEE (reference sequence). CDR3 size: 15 residues. CDR3 coding DNA: TGTGCCAGCAGCGTAGACAGTTCCCCGCCCTACGAGCAGTACTTC. Amino acids: CASSVDSSPPYEQYF.

The genes are TRBV2 and TRBJ1-1, with 9 bases aligning to TRBD1. CDR1 and CDR2 from the germline V gene are SNHLY and FYNNEI. J lost 6 bases, V lost 4 bases, and 0 bases had no gene match. CDR3 length equals 12 residues. CDR3 protein: CASSGQGAEAFF. The CDR3 region has the DNA TGTGCCAGCAGTGGACAGGGGGCTGAAGCTTTCTTT.